One T cell receptor beta chain is described in this entry. Antigen unknown. This record belongs to a study of response to subunit inactivated influenza vaccine. Whole-study findings and limits: Authors suggested each seasonal influenza vaccination recruits few new T cells.

The CDR3 loop spans 17 amino acids. J was trimmed by 7 bases and V by 0 bases; bases with no gene match: 6. The germline V gene encodes CDR1 MNHEY and CDR2 SVGAGI. Using its own MiXCR run on the RT-PCR reads, TCRdb lists one record per CDR3 protein. This sample has about 780,000 distinct CDR3 sequences; approximately 17% occur once, and the top ten carry about 11%. The receptor was isolated from a man between 50 and 59 years old who received an inactivated influenza vaccine. The sequencing used PBMCs from blood, collected 5 days after vaccination. The rearrangement uses TRBV6-5 and TRBJ2-1; 13 positions agree with TRBD2. In DNA, the CDR3 is TGTGCCAGCAGTTACTCTTCACTAGCGGGAGGGCTAAATGAGCAGTTCTTC. Encoded protein: CASSYSSLAGGLNEQFF.